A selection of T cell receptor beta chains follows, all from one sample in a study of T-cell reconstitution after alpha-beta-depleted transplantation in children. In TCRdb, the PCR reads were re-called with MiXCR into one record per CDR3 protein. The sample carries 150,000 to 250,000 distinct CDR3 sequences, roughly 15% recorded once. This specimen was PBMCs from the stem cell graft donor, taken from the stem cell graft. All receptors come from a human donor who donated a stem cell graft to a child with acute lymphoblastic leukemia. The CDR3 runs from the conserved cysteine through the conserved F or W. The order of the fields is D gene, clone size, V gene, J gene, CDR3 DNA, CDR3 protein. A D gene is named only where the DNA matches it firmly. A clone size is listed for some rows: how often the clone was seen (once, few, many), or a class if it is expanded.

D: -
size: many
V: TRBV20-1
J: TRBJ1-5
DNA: TGCAGTGCTAGAGTCAACAGTCCCGGACAGCCCCAGCATTTT
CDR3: CSARVNSPGQPQHF

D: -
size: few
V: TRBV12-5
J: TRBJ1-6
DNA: TGTGCTAGTGGACTGTTGAATAATTCACCCCTCCACTTT
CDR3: CASGLLNNSPLHF

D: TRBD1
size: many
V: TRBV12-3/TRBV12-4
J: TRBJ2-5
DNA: TGTGCCAGCAGTCCCCGGGACAGGGTGGGAGAGACCCAGTACTTC
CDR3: CASSPRDRVGETQYF

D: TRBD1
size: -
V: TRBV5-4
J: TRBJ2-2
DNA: TGTGCCAGCAGCATAGCGTTACAGGGGCCGAACACCGGGGAGCTGTTTTTT
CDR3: CASSIALQGPNTGELFF

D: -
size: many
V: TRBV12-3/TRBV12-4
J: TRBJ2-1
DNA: TGTGCCAGCAGCCTGACTAGTACCGATGAGCAGTTCTTC
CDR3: CASSLTSTDEQFF

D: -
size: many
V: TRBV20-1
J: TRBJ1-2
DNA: TGCAGTGCGGTGGACGGTTATGGCTACACCTTC
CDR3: CSAVDGYGYTF

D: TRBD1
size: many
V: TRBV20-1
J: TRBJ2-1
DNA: TGCAGTGCTAGGAAGGGGGCCAATGAGCAGTTCTTC
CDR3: CSARKGANEQFF

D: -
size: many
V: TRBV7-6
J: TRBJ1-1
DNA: TGTGCCAGCAGCTCCTACCAAGGGGACACTGAAGCTTTCTTT
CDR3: CASSSYQGDTEAFF

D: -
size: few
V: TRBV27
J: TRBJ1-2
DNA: TGTGCCAGCAGTTTAGTTGCAGGGGACTATGGCTACACCTTC
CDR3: CASSLVAGDYGYTF

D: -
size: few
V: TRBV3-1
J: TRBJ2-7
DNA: TGTGCCAGCAGCCCCTTGGCAGGGACCTACGAGCAGTACTTC
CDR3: CASSPLAGTYEQYF

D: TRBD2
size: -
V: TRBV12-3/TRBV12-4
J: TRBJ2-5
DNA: TGTGCCAGCAGTTTTAGGCTAGCGGAACAAGAGACCCAGTACTTC
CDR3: CASSFRLAEQETQYF

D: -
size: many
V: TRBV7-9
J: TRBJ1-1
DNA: TGTGCCAGCAGCCTATCTCGGACAGCTGAAGCTTTCTTT
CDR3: CASSLSRTAEAFF

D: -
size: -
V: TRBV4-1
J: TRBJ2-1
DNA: TGCGCCAGCAGCCAAGCATGGACAGAATACAATGAGCAGTTCTTC
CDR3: CASSQAWTEYNEQFF

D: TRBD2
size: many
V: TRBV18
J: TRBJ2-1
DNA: TGTGCCAGCTCCCCCTCGGGGGCGGGAGGGCCAAAGGAGCAGTTCTTC
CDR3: CASSPSGAGGPKEQFF

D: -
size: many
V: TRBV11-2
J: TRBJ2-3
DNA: TGTGCCTGCTCGGCGGGATTCATAACAAGCACAGATACGCAGTATTTT
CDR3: CACSAGFITSTDTQYF

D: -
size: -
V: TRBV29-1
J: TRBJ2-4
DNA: TGCAGCGTCCTGAGGGCGGCTGGGGGCAGTCAGTACTTC
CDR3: CSVLRAAGGSQYF

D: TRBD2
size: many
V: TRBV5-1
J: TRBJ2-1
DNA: TGCGCCAGCAGCCCCTTAAGGGAGACTAGCGTCAATGAGCAGTTCTTC
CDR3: CASSPLRETSVNEQFF

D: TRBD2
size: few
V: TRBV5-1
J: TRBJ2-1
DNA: TGCGCCAGCAGCTTGGCCGGGACTAGTATTTTGTCCTACAATGAGCAGTTCTTC
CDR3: CASSLAGTSILSYNEQFF

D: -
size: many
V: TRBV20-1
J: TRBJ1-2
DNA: TGCAGTGCTAGAAAGGGGGAGGGGTACTATGGCTACACCTTC
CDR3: CSARKGEGYYGYTF

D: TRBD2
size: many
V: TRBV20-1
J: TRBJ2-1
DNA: TGCAGTGCTAGGGACGGGACTAGCGGGAATGAGCAGTTCTTC
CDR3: CSARDGTSGNEQFF

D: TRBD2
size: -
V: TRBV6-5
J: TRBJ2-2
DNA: TGTGCCAGCAGTTTCTGGACTAGCGGGAGCACCGGGGAGCTGTTTTTT
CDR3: CASSFWTSGSTGELFF

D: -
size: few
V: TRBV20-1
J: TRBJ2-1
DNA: TGCAGTGCTAGCGGGAGTAGCGATGAGCAGTTCTTC
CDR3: CSASGSSDEQFF

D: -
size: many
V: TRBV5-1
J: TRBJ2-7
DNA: TGCGCCAGCTCCACGGCAGCCTCCTACGAGCAGTACTTC
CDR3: CASSTAASYEQYF

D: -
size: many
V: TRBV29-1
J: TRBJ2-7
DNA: TGCAGCGTTGCCCGGGGAACCCTTGGCGAGCAGTACTTC
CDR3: CSVARGTLGEQYF

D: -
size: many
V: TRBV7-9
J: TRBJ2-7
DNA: TGTGCCAGCAGTTACGATCAGACGCAGTACTTC
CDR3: CASSYDQTQYF

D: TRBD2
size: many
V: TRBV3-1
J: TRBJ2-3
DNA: TGTGCCAGCAGCCAAGGACCGGGACTAGCGGGGTTCACAGATACGCAGTATTTT
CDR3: CASSQGPGLAGFTDTQYF

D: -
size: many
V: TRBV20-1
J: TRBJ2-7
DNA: TGCAGTGCTAGAGATCAAGGGACCCAGAACTACGAGCAGTACTTC
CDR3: CSARDQGTQNYEQYF

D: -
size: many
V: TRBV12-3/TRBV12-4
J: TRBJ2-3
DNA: TGTGCCAGCAGTTTGGGCTTTGGCACAGATACGCAGTATTTT
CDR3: CASSLGFGTDTQYF

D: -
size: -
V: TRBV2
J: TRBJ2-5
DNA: TGTGCCAGCAGTGATCAGGGCTTACCCCAAGAGACCCAGTACTTC
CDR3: CASSDQGLPQETQYF

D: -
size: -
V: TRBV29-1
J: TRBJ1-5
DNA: TGCAGTGCCGGGGAGAGCAATCAGCCCCAGCATTTT
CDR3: CSAGESNQPQHF

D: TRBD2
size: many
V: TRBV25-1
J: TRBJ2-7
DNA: TGTGCCAGCAGTGATACAGCGGGAGGGAGGCACGAGCAGTACTTC
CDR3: CASSDTAGGRHEQYF

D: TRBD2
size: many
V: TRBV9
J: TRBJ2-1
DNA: TGTGCCAGCAGGAAGGCCGCGGGAGGGGATGAGCAGTTCTTC
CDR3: CASRKAAGGDEQFF

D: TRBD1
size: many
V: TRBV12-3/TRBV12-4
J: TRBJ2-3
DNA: TGTGCCAGCAGTGGGACAGCATCGGATACGCAGTATTTT
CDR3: CASSGTASDTQYF

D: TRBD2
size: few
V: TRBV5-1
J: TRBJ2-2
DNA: TGCGCCAGCAGCCCCGGGACTAGCGTCACCGGGGAGCTGTTTTTT
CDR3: CASSPGTSVTGELFF

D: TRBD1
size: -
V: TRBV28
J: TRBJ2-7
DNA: TGTGCCAGCAGACCTTCCGGGACAGGGAAGGGCGAGCAGTACTTC
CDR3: CASRPSGTGKGEQYF

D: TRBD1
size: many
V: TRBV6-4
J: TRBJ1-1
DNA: TGTGCCAGCAGGGACGACAGGGCGAACACTGAAGCTTTCTTT
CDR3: CASRDDRANTEAFF

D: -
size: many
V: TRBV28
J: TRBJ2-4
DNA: TGTGCCAGCAGCCCGGACAGCTCAAGGGACATTCAGTACTTC
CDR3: CASSPDSSRDIQYF

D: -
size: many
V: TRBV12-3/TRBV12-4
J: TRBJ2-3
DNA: TGTGCCAGCAGTTTATCCACCCACACAGATACGCAGTATTTT
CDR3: CASSLSTHTDTQYF

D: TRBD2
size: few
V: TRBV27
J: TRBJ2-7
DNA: TGTGCCGATTGGACTAGGACTAGCGGGAGGAGTGGTCGCTACGAGCAGTACTTC
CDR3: CADWTRTSGRSGRYEQYF

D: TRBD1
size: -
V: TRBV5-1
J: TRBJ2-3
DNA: TGCGCCAGCACCTCCGGACAGGGGTCAGATACGCAGTATTTT
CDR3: CASTSGQGSDTQYF

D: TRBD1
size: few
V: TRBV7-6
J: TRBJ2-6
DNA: TGTGCCAGCAGCTTAAGGGGGGGGACAGGGGGCCTGCGTGGGGCCAACGTCCTGACTTTC
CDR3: CASSLRGGTGGLRGANVLTF

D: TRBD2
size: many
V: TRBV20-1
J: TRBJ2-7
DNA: TGCAGTGCTAGAGTACCTAGCGGGAGCTACGAGCAGTACTTC
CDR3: CSARVPSGSYEQYF

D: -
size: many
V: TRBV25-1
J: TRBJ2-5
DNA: TGTGCCAGCAGTGCGTTGGGGGAGCAAGAGACCCAGTACTTC
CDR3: CASSALGEQETQYF

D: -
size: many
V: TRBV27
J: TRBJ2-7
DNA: TGTGCCAGCAGTTTTCTAGGATCGGAGCAGTACTTC
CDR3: CASSFLGSEQYF

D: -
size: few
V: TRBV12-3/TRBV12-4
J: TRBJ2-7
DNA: TGTGCCAGCACCGCCTGGGCCCAGAGCTCCTACGAGCAGTACTTC
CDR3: CASTAWAQSSYEQYF

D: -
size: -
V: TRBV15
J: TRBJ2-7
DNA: TGTGCCACCAGCAGAGATTACGGTGAGAGCGGGTACGAGCAGTACTTC
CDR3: CATSRDYGESGYEQYF

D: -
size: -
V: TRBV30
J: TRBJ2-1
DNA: TGTGCCTGCACCCAATACAGGGACAATGAGCAGTTCTTC
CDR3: CACTQYRDNEQFF

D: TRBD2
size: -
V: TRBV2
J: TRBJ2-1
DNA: TGTGCCAGCAGTGTCTTTGGCGGGAGTTACAATGAGCAGTTCTTC
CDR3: CASSVFGGSYNEQFF

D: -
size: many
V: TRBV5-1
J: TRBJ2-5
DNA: TGCGCCAGCAGCCCGGGGGCTAGCGACCAAGAGACCCAGTACTTC
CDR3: CASSPGASDQETQYF

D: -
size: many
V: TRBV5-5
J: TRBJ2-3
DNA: TGTGCCAGCCGGGATCTCACCACAGATACGCAGTATTTT
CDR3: CASRDLTTDTQYF

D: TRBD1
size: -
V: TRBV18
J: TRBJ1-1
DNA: TGTGCCAGCTCACCAGACTCAGGGGGCAACACTGAAGCTTTCTTT
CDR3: CASSPDSGGNTEAFF

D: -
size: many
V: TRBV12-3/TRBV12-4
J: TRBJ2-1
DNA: TGTGCCAGCAGTTTTAGCAGCTTTTCCTACAATGAGCAGTTCTTC
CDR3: CASSFSSFSYNEQFF